These 14 T cell receptor beta chains were all obtained from the same sample, sequenced in a study of shared clonotypes between healthy human individuals. Data came from immunoSEQ multiplex PCR; TCRdb stores just in-frame clones and leaves some out. The table shows approximately 2.5 million clones, with roughly 92% occurring only once. The sequencing input was naive CD4+ T cells sorted from blood. The subset here: CD45RA+ positively selected. Every receptor here comes from a man younger than 30 in good health.

The rearrangement links TRBV18 to TRBJ1-2, with a possible D match to TRBD1 (5 bases). The V gene lost 0 bases and the J gene lost 2 bases, with 10 bases spanning the gap. CDR1 is KGHSH, CDR2 LQKENI, per germline. The CDR3 spans 15 residues. Here the CDR3 reads CASSPPGRLNYGYTF. The DNA for the CDR3 is TGTGCCAGCTCACCACCGGGACGGTTAAACTATGGCTACACCTTC.

V usage is TRBV5-4 and J usage is TRBJ2-1; 14 nucleotides agree with TRBD2. Germline V CDR1 and CDR2: SGHNT, YYREEE (reference sequence). This CDR3 has 15 amino acids. The V and J ends lost 4 bases and 7 bases, in that order; junction bases with no gene match: 4. CDR3 amino acids: CASSRTSGGFNEQFF. In nucleotides, the CDR3 is TGTGCCAGCAGCCGGACTAGCGGGGGGTTTAATGAGCAGTTCTTC.

This chain connects TRBV11-3 to TRBJ2-1; D gene ambiguous. V lost 3 bases to trimming and J lost 7 bases, with 7 bases between them. This CDR3 region has 12 residues. Germline CDR1 reads SGHNT; CDR2 reads YENEEA. The CDR3 protein is CASSLKGNEQFF. For the CDR3, the DNA is TGTGCCAGCAGCTTGAAGGGAAATGAGCAGTTCTTC.

This sequence joins TRBV19 and TRBJ2-4, with D possibly TRBD2 on 6 matching bases. The germline V gene has CDR1 LNHDA and CDR2 SQIVND (reference sequence). The CDR3 contains 15 residues. V dropped 10 bases and J dropped 5 bases, with 21 bases sitting between them. The CDR3 reads CATSRGGVHQNIQYF. CDR3 DNA: TGTGCCACCTCTCGAGGCGGGGTACACCAAAACATTCAGTACTTC.

The chain couples TRBV7-2 to TRBJ2-4; D call uncertain. Trimming stripped 1 base from V and 5 bases from J, with 12 bases between. The CDR3 extends over 15 amino acids. Germline CDR1 is SGHTA and CDR2 is FQGNSA. The CDR3 region is CASSLGHNRENIQYF. CDR3 coding DNA: TGTGCCAGCAGCTTAGGGCACAATAGAGAAAACATTCAGTACTTC.

This chain uses TRBV28 with TRBJ1-2; D is ambiguous. Germline values: CDR1 MDHEN, CDR2 SYDVKM. The ends were cut back, 3 bases at V and 8 bases at J, with 10 bases in the middle. This CDR3 region has 12 residues. CDR3 coding DNA: TGTGCCAGCAGTTTGCTCTATGAGGGCTACACCTTC. Translating gives CASSLLYEGYTF.

The V and J genes are TRBV7-9 and TRBJ2-1; D gene ambiguous. Trimming took off 0 bases at V and 2 bases at J, with 8 bases between the two ends. The germline V gene encodes CDR1 SEHNR and CDR2 FQNEAQ (reference sequence). The CDR3 runs to 15 residues. CDR3 sequence (DNA): TGTGCCAGCAGCTTAGCCCTGAACACCTACAATGAGCAGTTCTTC. The encoded protein is CASSLALNTYNEQFF.

The chain links TRBV30 to TRBJ1-3; maybe TRBD1 (6 bases). Trimming removed 7 bases from V and 4 bases from J, with 14 bases in between. Germline loops: CDR1 GTSNPN, CDR2 SVGIG (reference sequence). The length of the CDR3 is 13 residues. In DNA, the CDR3 is TGTGCCTCCGACAGGAACTCCGGAAACACCATATATTTT. Translating it yields CASDRNSGNTIYF.

The chain is built from TRBV5-1 and TRBJ2-7; D is undetermined. Germline-derived CDR1 and CDR2 are SGHRS and YFSETQ. The CDR3 extends over 11 amino acids. Trimming left V 4 bases short and J 7 bases short, with 9 bases between. In nucleotides, the CDR3 is TGCGCCAGCAGCGACCTGAAGGAGCAGTACTTC. Translated: CASSDLKEQYF.

The V gene is TRBV5-1, the J gene TRBJ2-5; a possible D gene is TRBD1 (5 bases). The CDR3 runs 13 residues. Trimming cost V 7 bases and J 4 bases, with 14 bases left between them. CDR1 SGHRS and CDR2 YFSETQ come from the germline V gene. The CDR3 is CASVKRGAETQYF. CDR3 bases: TGCGCCAGCGTAAAAAGGGGTGCAGAGACCCAGTACTTC.

This rearrangement joins TRBV5-5 to TRBJ2-2, with TRBD2 identical over 8 bases. The junction had 8 bases not matched to a gene; V was cut back by 3 bases and J by 1 base. The germline CDR1 and CDR2 sequences are SGHKS and YYEKEE (reference sequence). The CDR3 spans 17 residues. The CDR3 coding sequence is TGTGCCAGCAGCTCTTTCTTTAGCGGGAAGAACACCGGGGAGCTGTTTTTT. It is translated as CASSSFFSGKNTGELFF.

The rearrangement uses TRBV13 and TRBJ2-1; 15 bases align to TRBD2. Germline V gene sequence: CDR1 PRHDT, CDR2 FYEKMQ (reference sequence). The ends lost 1 base at V and 8 bases at J; junction bases unmatched: 6. CDR3 size: 17 residues. In nucleotides, the CDR3 is TGTGCCAGCAGCTTAGTGGGGACTAGCGGGGGGATCCATGAGCAGTTCTTC. As protein: CASSLVGTSGGIHEQFF.

This chain uses TRBV9 with TRBJ2-1; the match to TRBD2 covers 7 bases. V was pared by 6 bases and J by 4 bases, with 4 bases of the junction left unmatched. This CDR3 is built from 13 residues. Germline-derived CDR1 and CDR2 are SGDLS and YYNGEE. CDR3: CASIAGGYNEQFF. CDR3 bases: TGTGCCAGCATAGCGGGCGGTTACAATGAGCAGTTCTTC.

As regards this clone: The sample holds other DNA sequences that translate to the same CDR3. The V and J genes are TRBV7-2 and TRBJ2-1; 13 bases match TRBD2. The ends lost 4 bases at V and 7 bases at J; junction bases unmatched: 4. CDR1 SGHTA and CDR2 FQGNSA come from the germline V gene. The CDR3 has 15 residues. CDR3 coding DNA: TGTGCCAGCAGCTCCGGACTAGCGGGGGTTAATGAGCAGTTCTTC. Its protein product is CASSSGLAGVNEQFF.